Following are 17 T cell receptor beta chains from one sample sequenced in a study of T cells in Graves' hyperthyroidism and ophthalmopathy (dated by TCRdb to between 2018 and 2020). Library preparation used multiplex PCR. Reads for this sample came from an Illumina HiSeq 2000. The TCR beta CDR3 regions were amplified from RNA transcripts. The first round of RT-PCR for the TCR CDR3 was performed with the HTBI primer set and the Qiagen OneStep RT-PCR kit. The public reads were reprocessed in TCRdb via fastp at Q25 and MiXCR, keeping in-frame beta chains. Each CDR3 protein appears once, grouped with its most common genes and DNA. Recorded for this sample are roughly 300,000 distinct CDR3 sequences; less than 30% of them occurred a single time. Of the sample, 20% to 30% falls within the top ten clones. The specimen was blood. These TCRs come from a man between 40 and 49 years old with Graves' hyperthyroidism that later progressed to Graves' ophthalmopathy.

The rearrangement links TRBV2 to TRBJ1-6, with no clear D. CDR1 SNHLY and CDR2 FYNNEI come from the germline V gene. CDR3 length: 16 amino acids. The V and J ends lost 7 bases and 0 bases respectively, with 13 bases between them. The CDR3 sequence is CASKGRVSSYNSPLHF. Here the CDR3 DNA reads TGTGCCAGCAAAGGACGGGTGAGCTCCTATAATTCACCCCTCCACTTT.

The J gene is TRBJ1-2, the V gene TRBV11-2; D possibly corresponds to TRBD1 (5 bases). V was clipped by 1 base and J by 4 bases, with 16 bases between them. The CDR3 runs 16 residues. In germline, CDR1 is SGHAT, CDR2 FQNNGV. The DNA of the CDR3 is TGTGCCAGCAGCTTAGTATTCCAGGGTTCCATCTATGGCTACACCTTC. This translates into CASSLVFQGSIYGYTF.

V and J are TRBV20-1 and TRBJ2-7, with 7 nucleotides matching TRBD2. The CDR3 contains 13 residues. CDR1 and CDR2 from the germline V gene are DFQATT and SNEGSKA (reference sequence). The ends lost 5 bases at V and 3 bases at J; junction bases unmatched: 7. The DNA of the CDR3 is TGCAGTGCTCACAGCGGGATAGGCTACGAGCAGTACTTC. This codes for CSAHSGIGYEQYF.

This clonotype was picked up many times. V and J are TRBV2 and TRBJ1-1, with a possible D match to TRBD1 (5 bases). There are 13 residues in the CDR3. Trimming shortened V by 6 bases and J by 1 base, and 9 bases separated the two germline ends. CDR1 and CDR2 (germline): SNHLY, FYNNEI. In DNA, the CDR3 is TGTGCCAGCAGGGCGACAGAGAACACTGAAGCTTTCTTT. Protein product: CASRATENTEAFF.

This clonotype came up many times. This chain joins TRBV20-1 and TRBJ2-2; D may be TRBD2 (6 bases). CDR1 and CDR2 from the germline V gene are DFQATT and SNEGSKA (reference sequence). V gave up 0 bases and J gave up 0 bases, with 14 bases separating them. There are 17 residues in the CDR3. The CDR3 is CSARDRTKRTNTGELFF. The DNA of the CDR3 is TGCAGTGCTAGAGATCGGACTAAAAGAACGAACACCGGGGAGCTGTTTTTT.

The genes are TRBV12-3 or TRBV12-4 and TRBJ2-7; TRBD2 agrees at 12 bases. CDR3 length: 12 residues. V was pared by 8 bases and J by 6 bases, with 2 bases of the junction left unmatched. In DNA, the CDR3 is TGTGCCAGCCTACTAGCGGGAGGCGAGCAGTACTTC. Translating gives CASLLAGGEQYF.

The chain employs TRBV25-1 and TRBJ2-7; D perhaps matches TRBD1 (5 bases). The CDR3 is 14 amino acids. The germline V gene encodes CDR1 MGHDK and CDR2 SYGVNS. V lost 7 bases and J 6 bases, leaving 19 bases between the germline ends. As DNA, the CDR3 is TGTGCCAGCATTGACCACTCCTCAAGGGGCGAGCAGTACTTC. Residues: CASIDHSSRGEQYF.

CDR3 residues: CSARTGLTAEQYF. The CDR3, as DNA: TGCAGTGCGCGCACAGGGTTAACCGCCGAGCAGTACTTC. V and J are TRBV20-1 and TRBJ2-7, with D maybe TRBD1 (6 bases). CDR3 length equals 13 residues. Trimming shortened V by 6 bases and J by 6 bases, and 18 bases separated the two germline ends. The V gene's germline CDR1 is DFQATT and CDR2 SNEGSKA (reference sequence).

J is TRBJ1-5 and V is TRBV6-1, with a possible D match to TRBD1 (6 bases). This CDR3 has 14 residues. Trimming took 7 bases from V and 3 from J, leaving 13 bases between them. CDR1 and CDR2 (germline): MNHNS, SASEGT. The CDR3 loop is CASKTGLDNQPQHF. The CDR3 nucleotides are TGTGCCAGCAAGACAGGACTCGACAATCAGCCCCAGCATTTT.

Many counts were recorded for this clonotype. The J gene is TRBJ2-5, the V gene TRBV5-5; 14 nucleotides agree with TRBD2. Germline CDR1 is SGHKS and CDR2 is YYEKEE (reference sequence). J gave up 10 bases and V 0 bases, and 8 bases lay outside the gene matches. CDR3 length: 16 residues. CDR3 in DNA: TGTGCCAGCAGCTTGGGCCTGGGACTAGCGGGAGATAACCAGTACTTC. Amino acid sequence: CASSLGLGLAGDNQYF.

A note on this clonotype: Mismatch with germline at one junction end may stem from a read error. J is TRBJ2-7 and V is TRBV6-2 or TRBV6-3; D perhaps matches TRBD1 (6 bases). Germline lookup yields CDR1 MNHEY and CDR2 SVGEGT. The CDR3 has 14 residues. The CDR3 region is CASSDSDRPYEQYF. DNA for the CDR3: TGTGCCAGCAGTGACTCGGACAGACCCTACGAGCAGTACTTC.

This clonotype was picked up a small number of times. CDR3 region: CASNKGDRRWRSAYEQYF. DNA for the CDR3: TGTGCCAGCAACAAAGGGGACAGGAGGTGGAGAAGCGCCTACGAGCAGTACTTC. The rearrangement links TRBV6-2 or TRBV6-3 to TRBJ2-7; 8 nucleotides line up with TRBD1. The CDR3 totals 18 residues. After removal of 7 bases from V and 2 bases from J, the junction contained 19 bases not matched to a gene. Germline CDR1 MNHEY, CDR2 SVGEGT.

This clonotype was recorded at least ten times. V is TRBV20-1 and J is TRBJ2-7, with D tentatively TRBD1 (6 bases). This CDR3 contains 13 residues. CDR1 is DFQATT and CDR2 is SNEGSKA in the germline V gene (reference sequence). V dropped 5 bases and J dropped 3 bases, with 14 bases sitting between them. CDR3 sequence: CSARRDTYYEQYF. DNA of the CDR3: TGCAGTGCTCGCCGGGACACCTACTACGAGCAGTACTTC.

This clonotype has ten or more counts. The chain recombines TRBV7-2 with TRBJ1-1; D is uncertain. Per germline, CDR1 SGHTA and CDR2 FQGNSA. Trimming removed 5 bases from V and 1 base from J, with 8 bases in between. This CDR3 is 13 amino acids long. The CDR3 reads CASSRARNTEAFF. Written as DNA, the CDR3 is TGTGCCAGCAGCAGGGCGAGGAACACTGAAGCTTTCTTT.

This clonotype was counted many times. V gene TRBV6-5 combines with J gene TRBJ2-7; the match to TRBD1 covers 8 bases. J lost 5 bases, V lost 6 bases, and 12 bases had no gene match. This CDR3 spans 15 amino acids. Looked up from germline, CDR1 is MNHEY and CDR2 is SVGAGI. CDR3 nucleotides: TGTGCCAGCAGCCGCACGGACAGGGAGAGCCACGAGCAGTACTTC. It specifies CASSRTDRESHEQYF.

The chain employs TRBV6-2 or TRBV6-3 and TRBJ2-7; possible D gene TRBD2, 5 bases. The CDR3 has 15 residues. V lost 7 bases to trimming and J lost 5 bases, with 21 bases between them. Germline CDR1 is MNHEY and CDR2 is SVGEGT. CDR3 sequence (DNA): TGTGCCAGCACCGTAGTAGCGCGGTTTACCGACGAGCAGTACTTC. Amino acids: CASTVVARFTDEQYF.

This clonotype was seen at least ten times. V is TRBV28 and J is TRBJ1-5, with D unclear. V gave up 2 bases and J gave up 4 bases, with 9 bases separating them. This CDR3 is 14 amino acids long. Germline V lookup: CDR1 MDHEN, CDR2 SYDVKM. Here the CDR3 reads CASSLLRKNQPQHF. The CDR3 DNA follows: TGTGCCAGCAGTTTACTGAGGAAAAATCAGCCCCAGCATTTT.